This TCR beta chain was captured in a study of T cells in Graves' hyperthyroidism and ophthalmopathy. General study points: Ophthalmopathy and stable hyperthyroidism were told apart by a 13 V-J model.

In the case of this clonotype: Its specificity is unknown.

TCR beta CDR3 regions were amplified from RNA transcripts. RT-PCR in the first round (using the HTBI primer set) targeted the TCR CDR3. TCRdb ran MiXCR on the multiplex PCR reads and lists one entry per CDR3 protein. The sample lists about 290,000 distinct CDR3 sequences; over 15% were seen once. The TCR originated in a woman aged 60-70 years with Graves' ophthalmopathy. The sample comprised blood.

The CDR3 DNA follows: TGTGCCAGCAGTGTAGGTCAGGTCTCTGGAAACACCATATATTTT. Its translation is CASSVGQVSGNTIYF. J is TRBJ1-3 and V is TRBV12-3 or TRBV12-4; unclear D gene. Trimming stripped 5 bases from V and 0 bases from J, with 11 bases between. This CDR3 has 15 residues.